This entry concerns a single T cell receptor beta chain. Produced via immunoSEQ multiplex PCR; TCRdb's table is partial and in-frame only. The table includes about 310,000 clones, approximately 86% detected once. Trimming took 1 base from V and 5 from J, leaving 11 bases between them. The CDR3 sequence is 14 residues long. Per the germline V gene, CDR1 is SGHVS and CDR2 is FQNEAQ. The entry originates in a study of blood T cell repertoires in COVID-19. The wider study: Specimens from acute and convalescent COVID-19 originated in the United States, Italy and Spain. The cDNA or gDNA used as material had been derived from T cells, B-cell-depleted T cells, or PBMCs.

The genes are TRBV7-8 and TRBJ2-5; D ambiguous. The origin of this receptor is a man in his sixties or seventies with acute or convalescent COVID-19. Sample: peripheral blood. This CDR3 is CASSLGVASETQYF. CDR3 DNA: TGTGCCAGCAGCTTAGGAGTTGCTTCGGAGACCCAGTACTTC. Full variable domain (missing parts from reference TRBV7-8 and TRBJ2-5): GAGVSQSPRYKVAKRGQDVALRCDPISGHVSLFWYQQALGQGPEFLTYFQNEAQLDKSGLPSDRFFAERPEGSVSTLKIQRTQQEDSAVYLCASSLGVASETQYFGPGTRLLVL.